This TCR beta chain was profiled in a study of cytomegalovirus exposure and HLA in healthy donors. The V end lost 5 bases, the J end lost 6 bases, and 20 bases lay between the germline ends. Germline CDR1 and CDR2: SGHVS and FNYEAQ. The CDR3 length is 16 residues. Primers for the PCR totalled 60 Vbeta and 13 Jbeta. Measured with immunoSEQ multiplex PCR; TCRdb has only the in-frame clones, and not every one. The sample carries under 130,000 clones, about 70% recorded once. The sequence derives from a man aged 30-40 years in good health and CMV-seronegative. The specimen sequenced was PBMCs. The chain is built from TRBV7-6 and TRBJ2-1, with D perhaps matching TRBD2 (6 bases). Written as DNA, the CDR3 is TGTGCCAGCAGCCCCCAAGCGGGCGGGTACGGCAATGAGCAGTTCTTC. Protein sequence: CASSPQAGGYGNEQFF.